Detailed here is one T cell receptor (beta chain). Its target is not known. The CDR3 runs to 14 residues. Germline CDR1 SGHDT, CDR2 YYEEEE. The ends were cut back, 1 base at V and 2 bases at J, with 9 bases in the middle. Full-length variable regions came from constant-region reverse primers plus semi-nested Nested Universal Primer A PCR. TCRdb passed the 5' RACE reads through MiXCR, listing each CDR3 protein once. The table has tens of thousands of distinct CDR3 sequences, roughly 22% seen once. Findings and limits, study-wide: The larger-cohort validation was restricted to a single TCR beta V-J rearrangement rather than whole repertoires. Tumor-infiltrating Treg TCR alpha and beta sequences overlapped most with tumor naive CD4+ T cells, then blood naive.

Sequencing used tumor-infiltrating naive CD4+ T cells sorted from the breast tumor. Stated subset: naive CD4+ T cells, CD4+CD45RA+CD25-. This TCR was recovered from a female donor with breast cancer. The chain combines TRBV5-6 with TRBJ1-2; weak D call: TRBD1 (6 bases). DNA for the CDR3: TGTGCCAGCAGCTTGCAGGGGTCGAACTATGGCTACACCTTC. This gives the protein CASSLQGSNYGYTF.